This TCR beta chain was observed in a study of regulatory T cells in long-lasting Graves disease (dated by TCRdb to the early 2020s). About the full investigation: To count as having persistent Graves' disease, a patient had to have received antithyroid drug treatment for over 5 years with TSH receptor autoantibodies remaining persistently positive. TCR sequencing covered roughly 13 persistent and approximately 20 newly diagnosed Graves' disease patients, some 35 samples in total. Patients with persistent Graves' disease were compared with patients with newly diagnosed Graves' disease using TCR sequencing and RNA sequencing of peripheral blood. Persistent Graves' disease patients in the clinical cohort had taken antithyroid drugs for around 11 years on average. The study was conducted in China and was registered as a clinical trial.

There are many counts of this clonotype. The antigen it binds to is not known. No per-base quality is available; no much larger clone lies one base away. CDR1 and CDR2, looked up from the germline V gene, are SGHTA and FQGNSA. Trimming at the junction amounts to 1 base on V and 5 bases on J, and the germline ends lie 8 bases apart. The CDR3 spans 13 residues, from the cysteine through the phenylalanine. Left in the record is the CDR3 DNA by itself, 39 bases read in frame from the first base. The investigation overall reported the following: More public clonotypes were shared among persistent patients (roughly 2,900) than among newly diagnosed patients (more than 900). Only peripheral blood was studied, because thyroid tissue, the primary lesion, was inaccessible. Lower TCR Shannon entropy and fewer highly expanded clones were observed in persistent Graves' disease patients than in newly diagnosed patients, which suggested clonal expansion. As a limitation, the authors acknowledged that the small sample size may reduce accuracy. Preferential use of TRBV28, TRBJ1-2 and TRBJ2-5 was observed in persistent disease, whereas TRBV20-1 and TRBJ2-1 were favored in newly diagnosed disease. Only the TCR beta chain was sequenced and analyzed.

Library generation was performed with multiplex PCR. Instrument on record: Illumina HiSeq 4000. To build TCR beta libraries, CDR3 regions were amplified by Arm-PCR using iRepertoire HTBI primers. Gel purification was performed on PCR products prior to sequencing. In the original analysis: Gene usage analysis of CDR3 amino acid clonotypes used the approximately 62 TRBV and more than 13 TRBJ segments found across samples. COPE and FqMerger were used to merge the filtered high-quality paired reads into contigs. Contigs were aligned with BLAST to IMGT TRBV, TRBD and TRBJ reference genes, and CDR3 was defined per IMGT. Highly expanded clones were defined as clonotypes with a frequency above 0.1%. Shannon entropy was used to measure repertoire diversity, and the Gini coefficient was used to measure V-J evenness. A clonotype was considered public if more than one individual shared it. TCRdb applied fastp at Q25 and MiXCR to the public reads, then kept only in-frame beta chains. Here each entry gathers all rows of one CDR3 protein and keeps the most common genes and DNA. Clone size and V and J calls follow TCRdb, not the original study. The table for this sample lists about 470,000 distinct CDR3 sequences; under 25% of them were counted only once. The top ten hold less than 9% of the sample.

The label giving this sample's time point can be read as: persistent/refractory GD, antithyroid drugs over 5 years with positive TRAb. For both TCR sequencing and RNA sequencing, RNA was extracted from PBMCs using TRIzol. The diagnosis of Graves' disease was made according to American Thyroid Association guidelines. Patients were recruited from an endocrinology department in Xi'an, China. Each patient gave 7 to 9.5 milliliters of peripheral blood, collected in an EDTA anticoagulant tube. Ficoll Paque Plus density gradient separation was used to isolate PBMCs, and no additional T cell sorting was done. An Agilent 2100 Bioanalyzer and agarose gel were used to check RNA quality, while a NanoDrop 2000 measured RNA concentration.

The sequencing used peripheral blood mononuclear cells (PBMCs), collected when the disease was refractory, from a patient treated with antithyroid drugs. The rearrangement combines TRBV7-2 with TRBJ2-5, with a weak D call of TRBD2 (6 bases match). This receptor was taken from a female donor with Graves disease. The CDR3 region has the sequence CASSLVGGETQYF. The bases read TGTGCCAGCAGCTTAGTTGGGGGGGAGACCCAGTACTTC.